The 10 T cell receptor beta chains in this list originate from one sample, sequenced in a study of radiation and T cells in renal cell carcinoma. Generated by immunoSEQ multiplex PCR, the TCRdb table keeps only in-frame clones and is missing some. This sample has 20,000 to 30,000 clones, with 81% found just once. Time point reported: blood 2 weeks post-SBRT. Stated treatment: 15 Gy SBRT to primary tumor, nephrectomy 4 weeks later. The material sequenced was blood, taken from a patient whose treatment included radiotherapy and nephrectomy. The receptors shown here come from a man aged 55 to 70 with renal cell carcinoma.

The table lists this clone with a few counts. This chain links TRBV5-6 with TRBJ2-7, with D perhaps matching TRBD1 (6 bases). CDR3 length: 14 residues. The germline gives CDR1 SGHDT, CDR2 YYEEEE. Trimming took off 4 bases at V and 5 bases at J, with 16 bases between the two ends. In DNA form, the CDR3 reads TGTGCCAGCAGCCTCCTTGGACAGACCAACGAGCAGTACTTC. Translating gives CASSLLGQTNEQYF.

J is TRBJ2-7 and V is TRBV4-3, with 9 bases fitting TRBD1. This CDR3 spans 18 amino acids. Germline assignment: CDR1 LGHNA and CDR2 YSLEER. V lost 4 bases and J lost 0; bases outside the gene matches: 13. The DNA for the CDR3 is TGCGCCAGCAGCCCCTCTACACACAGGGGGCGGACCTCCTACGAGCAGTACTTC. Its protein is CASSPSTHRGRTSYEQYF.

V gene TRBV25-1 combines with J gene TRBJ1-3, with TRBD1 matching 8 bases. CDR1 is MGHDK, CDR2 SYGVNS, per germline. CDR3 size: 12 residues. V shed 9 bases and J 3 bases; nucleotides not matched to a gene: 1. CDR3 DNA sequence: TGTGCCAGTGGACAGGGTGGAAACACCATATATTTT. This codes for CASGQGGNTIYF.

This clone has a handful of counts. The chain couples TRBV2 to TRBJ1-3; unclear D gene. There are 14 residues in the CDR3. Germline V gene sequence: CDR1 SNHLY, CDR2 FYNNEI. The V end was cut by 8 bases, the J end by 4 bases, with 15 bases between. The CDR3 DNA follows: TGTGCCAGCGCCGTCGAGGGCCAAGGAAACACCATATATTTT. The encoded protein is CASAVEGQGNTIYF.

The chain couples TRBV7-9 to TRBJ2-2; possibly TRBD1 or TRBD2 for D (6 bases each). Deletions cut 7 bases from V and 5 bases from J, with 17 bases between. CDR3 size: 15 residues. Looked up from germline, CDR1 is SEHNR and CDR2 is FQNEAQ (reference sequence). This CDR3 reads CASKTSGGGTGELFF. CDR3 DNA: TGTGCCAGCAAGACATCCGGAGGGGGGACCGGGGAGCTGTTTTTT. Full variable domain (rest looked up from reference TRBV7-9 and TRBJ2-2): DTGVSQNPRHKITKRGQNVTFRCDPISEHNRLYWYRQTLGQGPEFLTYFQNEAQLEKSRLLSDRFSAERPKGSFSTLEIQRTEQGDSAMYLCASKTSGGGTGELFFGEGSRLTVL.

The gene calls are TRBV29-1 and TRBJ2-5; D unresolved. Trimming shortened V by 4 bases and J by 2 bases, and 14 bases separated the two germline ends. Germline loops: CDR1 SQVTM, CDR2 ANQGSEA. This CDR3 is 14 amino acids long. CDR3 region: CSVVGRRKQETQYF. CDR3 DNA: TGCAGCGTTGTTGGGCGGAGAAAACAAGAGACCCAGTACTTC.

CDR3 protein: CAGALRNSGNTIYF. In DNA form, the CDR3 reads TGTGCCGGCGCTCTAAGAAACTCTGGAAACACCATATATTTT. The genes are TRBV21-1 and TRBJ1-3. TRBV21-1 constitutes a pseudogene. The CDR3 length is 14 residues.

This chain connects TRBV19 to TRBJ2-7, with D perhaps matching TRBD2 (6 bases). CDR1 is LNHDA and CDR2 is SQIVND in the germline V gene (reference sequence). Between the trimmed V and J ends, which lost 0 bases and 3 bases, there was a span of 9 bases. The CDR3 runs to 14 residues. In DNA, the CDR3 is TGTGCCAGTAGTATAGACCGGGAGCGCTACGAGCAGTACTTC. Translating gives CASSIDRERYEQYF.

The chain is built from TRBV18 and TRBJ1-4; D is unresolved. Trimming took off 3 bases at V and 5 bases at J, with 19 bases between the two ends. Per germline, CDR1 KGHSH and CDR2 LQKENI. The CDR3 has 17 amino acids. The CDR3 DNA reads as TGTGCCAGCTCACCTTTAAATGCTGGCAGTACCAATGAAAAACTGTTTTTT. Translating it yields CASSPLNAGSTNEKLFF.

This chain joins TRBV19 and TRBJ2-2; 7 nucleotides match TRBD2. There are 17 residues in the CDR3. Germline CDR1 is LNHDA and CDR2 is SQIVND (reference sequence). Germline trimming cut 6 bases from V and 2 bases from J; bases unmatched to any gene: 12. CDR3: CASSREANPGNTGELFF. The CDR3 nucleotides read TGTGCCAGTAGCCGGGAGGCGAATCCGGGCAACACCGGGGAGCTGTTTTTT.